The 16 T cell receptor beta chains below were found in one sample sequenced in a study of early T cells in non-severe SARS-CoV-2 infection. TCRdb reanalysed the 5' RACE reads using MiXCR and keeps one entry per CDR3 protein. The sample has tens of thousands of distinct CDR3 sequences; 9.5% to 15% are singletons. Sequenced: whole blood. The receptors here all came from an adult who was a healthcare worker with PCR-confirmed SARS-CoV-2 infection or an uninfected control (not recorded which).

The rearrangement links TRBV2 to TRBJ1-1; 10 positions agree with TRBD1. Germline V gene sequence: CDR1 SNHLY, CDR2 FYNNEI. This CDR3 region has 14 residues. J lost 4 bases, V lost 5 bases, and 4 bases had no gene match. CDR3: CASSLDRGLTEAFF. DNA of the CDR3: TGTGCCAGCAGTCTCGACAGGGGGCTCACTGAAGCTTTCTTT. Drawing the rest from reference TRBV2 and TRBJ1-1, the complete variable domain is EPEVTQTPSHQVTQMGQEVILRCVPISNHLYFYWYRQILGQKVEFLVSFYNNEISEKSEIFDDQFSVERPDGSNFTLKIRSTKLEDSAMYFCASSLDRGLTEAFFGQGTRLTVV.

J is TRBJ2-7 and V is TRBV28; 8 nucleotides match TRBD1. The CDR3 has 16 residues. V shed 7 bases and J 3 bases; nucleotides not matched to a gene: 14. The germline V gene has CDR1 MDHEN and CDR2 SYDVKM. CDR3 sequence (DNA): TGTGCCAGCAAACCAGGGGGCGCGGGCCCGAGCTACGAGCAGTACTTC. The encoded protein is CASKPGGAGPSYEQYF.

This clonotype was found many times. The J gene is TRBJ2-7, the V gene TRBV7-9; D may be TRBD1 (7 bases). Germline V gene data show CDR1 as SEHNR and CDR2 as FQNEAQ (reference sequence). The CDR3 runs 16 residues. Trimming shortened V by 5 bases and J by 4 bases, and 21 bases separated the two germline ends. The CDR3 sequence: CASSGRRQGGQYEQYF. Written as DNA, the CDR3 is TGTGCCAGCAGCGGTCGGCGACAGGGAGGCCAATACGAGCAGTACTTC.

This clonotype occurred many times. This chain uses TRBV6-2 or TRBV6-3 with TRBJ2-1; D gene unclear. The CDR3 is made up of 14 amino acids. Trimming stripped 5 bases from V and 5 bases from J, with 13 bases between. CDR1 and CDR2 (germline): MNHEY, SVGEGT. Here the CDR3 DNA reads TGTGCCAGCAGTATACGTGGTAGAGACAATGAGCAGTTCTTC. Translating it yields CASSIRGRDNEQFF.

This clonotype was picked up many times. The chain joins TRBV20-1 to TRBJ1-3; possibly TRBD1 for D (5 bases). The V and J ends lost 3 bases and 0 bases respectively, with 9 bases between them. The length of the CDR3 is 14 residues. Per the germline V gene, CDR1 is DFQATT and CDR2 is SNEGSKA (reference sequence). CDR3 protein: CSASGGVSGNTIYF. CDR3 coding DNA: TGCAGTGCTAGTGGGGGGGTCTCTGGAAACACCATATATTTT.

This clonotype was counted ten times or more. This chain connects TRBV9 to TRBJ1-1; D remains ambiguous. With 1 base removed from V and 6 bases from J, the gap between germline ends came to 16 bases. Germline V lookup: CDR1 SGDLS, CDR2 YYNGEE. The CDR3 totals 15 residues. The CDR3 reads CASSVSPGSNAEAFF. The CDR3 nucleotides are TGTGCCAGCAGCGTAAGTCCTGGGTCTAACGCTGAAGCTTTCTTT. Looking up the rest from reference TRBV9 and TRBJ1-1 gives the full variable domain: DSGVTQTPKHLITATGQRVTLRCSPRSGDLSVYWYQQSLDQGLQFLIQYYNGEERAKGNILERFSAQQFPDLHSELNLSSLELGDSALYFCASSVSPGSNAEAFFGQGTRLTVV.

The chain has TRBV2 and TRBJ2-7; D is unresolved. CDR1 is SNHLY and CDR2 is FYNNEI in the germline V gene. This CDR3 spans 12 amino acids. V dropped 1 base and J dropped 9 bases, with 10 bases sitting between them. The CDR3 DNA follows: TGTGCCAGCAGTGAAGTAGAGGTAATGCAGTACTTC. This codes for CASSEVEVMQYF.

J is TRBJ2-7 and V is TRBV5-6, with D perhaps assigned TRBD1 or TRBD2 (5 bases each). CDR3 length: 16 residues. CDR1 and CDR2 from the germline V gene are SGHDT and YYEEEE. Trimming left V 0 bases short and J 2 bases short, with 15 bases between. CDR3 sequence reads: CASSLAETGDPYEQYF. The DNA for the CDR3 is TGTGCCAGCAGCTTGGCCGAGACCGGGGACCCCTACGAGCAGTACTTC.

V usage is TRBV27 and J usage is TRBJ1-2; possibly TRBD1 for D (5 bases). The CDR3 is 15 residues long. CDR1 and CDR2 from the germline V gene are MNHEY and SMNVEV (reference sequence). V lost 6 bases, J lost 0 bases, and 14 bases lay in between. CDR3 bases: TGTGCCAGCAGACACTTAGGGGATACTAACTATGGCTACACCTTC. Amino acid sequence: CASRHLGDTNYGYTF.

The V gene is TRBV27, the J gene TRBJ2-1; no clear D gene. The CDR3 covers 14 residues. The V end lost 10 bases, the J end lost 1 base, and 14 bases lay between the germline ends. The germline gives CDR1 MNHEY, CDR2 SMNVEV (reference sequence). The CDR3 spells CATVSTTSYNEQFF. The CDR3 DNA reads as TGTGCCACCGTCTCGACAACATCCTACAATGAGCAGTTCTTC.

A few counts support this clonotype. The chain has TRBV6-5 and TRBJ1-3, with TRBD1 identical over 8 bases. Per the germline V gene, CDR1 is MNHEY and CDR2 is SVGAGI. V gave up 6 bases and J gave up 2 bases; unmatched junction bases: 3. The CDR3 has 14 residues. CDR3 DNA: TGTGCCAGCAGGACAGGGGTTCCTGGAAACACCATATATTTT. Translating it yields CASRTGVPGNTIYF.

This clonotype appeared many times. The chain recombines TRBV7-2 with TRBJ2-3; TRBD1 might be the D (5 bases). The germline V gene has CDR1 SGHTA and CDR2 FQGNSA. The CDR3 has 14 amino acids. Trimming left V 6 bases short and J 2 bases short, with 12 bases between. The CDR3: CASRDNSATDTQYF. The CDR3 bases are TGTGCCAGCAGGGACAACAGTGCCACAGATACGCAGTATTTT.

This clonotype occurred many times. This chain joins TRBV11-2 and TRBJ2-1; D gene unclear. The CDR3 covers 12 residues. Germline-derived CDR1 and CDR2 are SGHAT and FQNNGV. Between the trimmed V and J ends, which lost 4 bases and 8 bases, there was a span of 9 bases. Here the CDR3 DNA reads TGTGCCAGCAGCTGGGCACGGGATGAGCAGTTCTTC. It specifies CASSWARDEQFF. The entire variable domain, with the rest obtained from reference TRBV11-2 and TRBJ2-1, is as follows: EAGVAQSPRYKIIEKRQSVAFWCNPISGHATLYWYQQILGQGPKLLIQFQNNGVVDDSQLPKDRFSAERLKGVDSTLKIQPAKLEDSAVYLCASSWARDEQFFGPGTRLTVL.

The CDR3 sequence is CASSLYTDYGYTF. CDR3 bases: TGTGCCAGCAGCTTATATACAGACTATGGCTACACCTTC. V and J are TRBV7-2 and TRBJ1-2; no clear D gene. CDR3 length: 13 residues. The V and J ends lost 2 bases and 3 bases respectively, with 7 bases between them. The V gene's germline CDR1 is SGHTA and CDR2 FQGNSA. Complete variable domain (other parts from reference TRBV7-2 and TRBJ1-2): GAGVSQSPSNKVTEKGKDVELRCDPISGHTALYWYRQSLGQGLEFLIYFQGNSAPDKSGLPSDRFSAERTGGSVSTLTIQRTQQEDSAVYLCASSLYTDYGYTFGSGTRLTVV.

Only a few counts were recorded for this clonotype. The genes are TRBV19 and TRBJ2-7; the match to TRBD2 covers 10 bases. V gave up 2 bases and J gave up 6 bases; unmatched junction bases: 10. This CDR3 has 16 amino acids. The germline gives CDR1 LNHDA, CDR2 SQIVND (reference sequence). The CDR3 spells CASSISPSGSIGEQYF. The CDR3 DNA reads TGTGCCAGTAGTATAAGTCCTAGCGGGAGCATCGGCGAGCAGTACTTC. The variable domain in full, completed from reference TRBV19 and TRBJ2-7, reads DGGITQSPKYLFRKEGQNVTLSCEQNLNHDAMYWYRQDPGQGLRLIYYSQIVNDFQKGDIAEGYSVSREKKESFPLTVTSAQKNPTAFYLCASSISPSGSIGEQYFGPGTRLTVT.

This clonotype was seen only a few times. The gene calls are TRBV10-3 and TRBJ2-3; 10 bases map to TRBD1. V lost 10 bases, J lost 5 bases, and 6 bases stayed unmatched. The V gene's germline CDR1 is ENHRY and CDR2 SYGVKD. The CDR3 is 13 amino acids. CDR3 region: CASRQGAGDTQYF. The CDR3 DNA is TGTGCCAGCCGACAGGGGGCCGGAGATACGCAGTATTTT.